This T cell receptor (beta chain) originates from a study of blood T cell repertoires in COVID-19. Repertoires were generated with immunoSEQ multiplex PCR, while TCRdb's copy carries only in-frame clones and drops some. The sample has fewer than 70,000 clones, approximately 89% seen once; the top ten hold 8.2%. The receptor's source is a man aged 50 or older with active COVID-19. What was sequenced was peripheral blood.

DNA of the CDR3: TGTGCCAGCAGTTTACCGGAAGAGACCCAGTACTTC. Its protein is CASSLPEETQYF. The chain combines TRBV12-3 or TRBV12-4 with TRBJ2-5; D not resolved. Trimming pared 2 bases from V and 3 bases from J, leaving 4 bases between. The length of the CDR3 is 12 residues.